The 26 T cell receptor beta chains in this list originate from one sample, sequenced in a study of neurological immune-mediated disorders. TCRdb called the 5' RACE reads again in MiXCR, with one record for every CDR3 protein. The sample gives about 59,000 distinct CDR3 sequences, roughly 3.5% of which show up once; more than 2.5% is in the top ten. Sequenced material: PBMCs. The receptors here all came from a woman aged 25 to 39 with multiple sclerosis.

This clonotype was counted at least ten times. V and J are TRBV20-1 and TRBJ2-3; 11 positions agree with TRBD2. V lost 4 bases, J lost 7 bases, and 16 bases stayed unmatched. The CDR3 loop spans 17 amino acids. The germline CDR1 and CDR2 sequences are DFQATT and SNEGSKA (reference sequence). The CDR3 sequence: CSAMIVGGTSGYYTQYF. CDR3 DNA: TGCAGTGCTATGATCGTAGGGGGGACTAGCGGATATTATACGCAGTATTTT.

This clonotype showed up just a few times. The chain links TRBV20-1 to TRBJ2-1; D unclear. This CDR3 contains 11 residues. The V end was cut by 2 bases, the J end by 8 bases, with 7 bases between. Germline V gene data show CDR1 as DFQATT and CDR2 as SNEGSKA (reference sequence). The CDR3 nucleotides are TGCAGTGCTAGAAATAGCCATGAGCAGTTCTTC. Its translation is CSARNSHEQFF.

V usage is TRBV5-6 and J usage is TRBJ2-7; unclear D gene. Germline CDR1 is SGHDT and CDR2 is YYEEEE. Trimming removed 7 bases at V and 1 base at J, with 12 bases between. The CDR3 is 13 residues long. The CDR3 here is CASRTWGSYEQYF. As DNA, the CDR3 is TGTGCCAGCCGCACCTGGGGATCCTACGAGCAGTACTTC. Together with reference TRBV5-6 and TRBJ2-7, the CDR3 gives the full variable domain: DAGVTQSPTHLIKTRGQQVTLRCSPKSGHDTVSWYQQALGQGPQFIFQYYEEEERQRGNFPDRFSGHQFPNYSSELNVNALLLGDSALYLCASRTWGSYEQYFGPGTRLTVT.

The table lists this clonotype with many counts. V is TRBV5-1 and J is TRBJ1-2; a possible D gene is TRBD1 (6 bases). V lost 4 bases, J lost 6 bases, and 13 bases lay in between. The germline V gene has CDR1 SGHRS and CDR2 YFSETQ. The CDR3 is 13 amino acids. This chain's CDR3 is CASSTEGGNGYTF. The CDR3 DNA reads TGCGCCAGCAGCACAGAAGGGGGTAATGGCTACACCTTC.

At least ten counts were recorded for this clonotype. The CDR3 loop is CASSFGGAVEQFF. As DNA, the CDR3 is TGTGCCAGCAGTTTTGGGGGCGCAGTAGAGCAGTTCTTC. The gene calls are TRBV28 and TRBJ2-1, with a weak D call TRBD1 (6 bases). With 3 bases removed from V and 10 bases from J, the gap between germline ends came to 13 bases. The CDR3 sequence is 13 residues long. Germline-derived CDR1 and CDR2 are MDHEN and SYDVKM. Combining the CDR3 with reference TRBV28 and TRBJ2-1 gives the whole variable domain DVKVTQSSRYLVKRTGEKVFLECVQDMDHENMFWYRQDPGLGLRLIYFSYDVKMKEKGDIPEGYSVSREKKERFSLILESASTNQTSMYLCASSFGGAVEQFFGPGTRLTVL.

Worth noting for this clonotype: A much larger clone lies one base from this, so it may be a read error. J is TRBJ1-5 and V is TRBV20-1; weak D call: TRBD1 (6 bases). The CDR3 length is 12 residues. CDR1 and CDR2 (germline): DFQATT, SNEGSKA (reference sequence). The CDR3 protein is CSVRGTIPPQNF. In DNA, the CDR3 is TGCAGTGTCCGGGGGACAATACCGCCCCAGAATTTT.

This clonotype occurred many times. CDR3 nucleotide sequence: TGTGCCAGCAGCTTAACGGGGACTTACCTCTACGAGCAGTACTTC. Amino acid sequence: CASSLTGTYLYEQYF. The chain uses TRBV7-2 and TRBJ2-7; a weak D match, TRBD2 (6 bases). This CDR3 is built from 15 residues. The germline V and J ends were trimmed by 2 bases and 3 bases, with 14 bases remaining between them. Germline V gene sequence: CDR1 SGHTA, CDR2 FQGNSA.

This clonotype occurred many times. This chain connects TRBV5-1 to TRBJ2-5, with TRBD2 identical over 7 bases. CDR3 size: 15 residues. The V segment lost 0 bases and the J segment 3 bases; nucleotides outside the gene matches: 5. Germline CDR1 is SGHRS and CDR2 is YFSETQ. The CDR3 protein is CASSLASGGEETQYF. In nucleotides, the CDR3 is TGCGCCAGCAGCTTGGCTAGCGGAGGCGAAGAGACCCAGTACTTC.

This clonotype was seen only a few times. A much larger clone is a single base away; this may be a read error. The gene calls are TRBV3-1 and TRBJ1-4, with D hard to call. Trimming left V 5 bases short and J 7 bases short, with 8 bases between. CDR1 is LGHDT and CDR2 is YNNKEL in the germline V gene (reference sequence). The CDR3 is made up of 12 amino acids. The CDR3 DNA follows: TGTGCCAGCAGCAAAGTCGGTGAAAAACTGTTTTTT. It is translated as CASSKVGEKLFF.

This clonotype was observed many times. This chain connects TRBV9 to TRBJ2-1; the match to TRBD2 covers 8 bases. V trimming: 4 bases; J trimming: 5 bases; junction bases outside the gene matches: 14. The CDR3 runs 17 residues. The germline V gene encodes CDR1 SGDLS and CDR2 YYNGEE. CDR3 DNA sequence: TGTGCCAGCAGCCCCCGCCGAGGGAGCGGGAGCGACAATGAGCAGTTCTTC. It encodes CASSPRRGSGSDNEQFF. The complete variable domain, with remaining parts taken from reference TRBV9 and TRBJ2-1, reads DSGVTQTPKHLITATGQRVTLRCSPRSGDLSVYWYQQSLDQGLQFLIQYYNGEERAKGNILERFSAQQFPDLHSELNLSSLELGDSALYFCASSPRRGSGSDNEQFFGPGTRLTVL.

This clonotype came up many times. The chain has TRBV5-1 and TRBJ1-1, with D possibly being TRBD1 (5 bases). Germline-derived CDR1 and CDR2 are SGHRS and YFSETQ. The CDR3 is 14 residues long. V dropped 2 bases and J dropped 4 bases, with 12 bases sitting between them. CDR3 amino acids: CASSFSGLATEAFF. CDR3 in DNA: TGCGCCAGCAGCTTTTCAGGGTTAGCCACTGAAGCTTTCTTT.

This clonotype was seen many times. A much bigger clone sits one base away, suggesting this may be a read error. V and J are TRBV5-1 and TRBJ2-5, with D unclear. The germline V gene encodes CDR1 SGHRS and CDR2 YFSETQ. Trimming cost V 6 bases and J 4 bases, with 22 bases left between them. This CDR3 is built from 16 residues. The CDR3 spells CASKWGSRATRETQYF. CDR3 coding DNA: TGCGCCAGCAAGTGGGGATCTCGGGCAACTCGAGAGACCCAGTACTTC. Filled out from reference TRBV5-1 and TRBJ2-5, the complete variable domain reads KAGVTQTPRYLIKTRGQQVTLSCSPISGHRSVSWYQQTPGQGLQFLFEYFSETQRNKGNFPGRFSGRQFSNSRSEMNVSTLELGDSALYLCASKWGSRATRETQYFGPGTRLLVL.

About this clonotype itself: Since a much larger clone is just one base distant, this may be a read error. The chain has TRBV20-1 and TRBJ1-2, with a tentative D call TRBD1 (5 bases). This CDR3 contains 13 residues. Germline CDR1 DFQATT, CDR2 SNEGSKA (reference sequence). The V end was cut by 1 base, the J end by 4 bases, with 10 bases between. The CDR3 DNA reads as TGCAGTGCTAGAGCCAAGAGGGGCTATGGCTACACCTTC. The encoded protein is CSARAKRGYGYTF.

A few counts support this clonotype. V is TRBV20-1 and J is TRBJ1-2, with D uncertain. Germline V gene lookup returns CDR1 DFQATT and CDR2 SNEGSKA (reference sequence). Deletions cut 6 bases from V and 8 bases from J, with 16 bases between. The CDR3 extends over 12 amino acids. The CDR3 DNA reads as TGCAGTGCCGAATCCGGCAATCACGGCTACACCTTC. It specifies CSAESGNHGYTF.

The chain is built from TRBV5-6 and TRBJ1-1, with 7 bases that match TRBD1. J gave up 5 bases and V 4 bases, and 8 bases lay outside the gene matches. The CDR3 totals 14 residues. Germline CDR1 is SGHDT and CDR2 is YYEEEE. This chain's CDR3 is CASSPQGVETEAFF. The CDR3 nucleotides are TGTGCCAGCAGCCCGCAGGGGGTTGAGACTGAAGCTTTCTTT. The variable domain in full, completed from reference TRBV5-6 and TRBJ1-1, reads DAGVTQSPTHLIKTRGQQVTLRCSPKSGHDTVSWYQQALGQGPQFIFQYYEEEERQRGNFPDRFSGHQFPNYSSELNVNALLLGDSALYLCASSPQGVETEAFFGQGTRLTVV.

Only a few counts were recorded for this clonotype. A read error may account for a junction end that differs from germline. The V call is TRBV2, the J call TRBJ1-5; 8 nucleotides align to TRBD1. Germline CDR1 reads SNHLY; CDR2 reads FYNNEI. CDR3 size: 14 residues. CDR3 in amino acids: CASSEDRVPQPQNF. Here the CDR3 DNA reads TGTGCCAGCAGTGAGGACAGGGTGCCTCAGCCCCAGAATTTT.

This clonotype was seen ten or more times. The chain joins TRBV5-1 to TRBJ2-3; D may be TRBD1 (5 bases). Trimming stripped 5 bases from V and 5 bases from J, with 15 bases between. Germline CDR1 reads SGHRS; CDR2 reads YFSETQ. The CDR3 extends over 14 amino acids. Here the CDR3 DNA reads TGCGCCAGCAGAGGGGCACCCGACGGAGATACGCAGTATTTT. Its protein product is CASRGAPDGDTQYF.

This clonotype occurred many times. This chain uses TRBV20-1 with TRBJ2-1; weak D call: TRBD1 (5 bases). The CDR3 loop spans 14 amino acids. Germline V CDR1 and CDR2: DFQATT, SNEGSKA (reference sequence). V lost 3 bases to trimming and J lost 2 bases, with 11 bases between them. This CDR3 is CSASPADTYNEQFF. CDR3 sequence (DNA): TGCAGTGCTAGTCCTGCGGACACCTACAATGAGCAGTTCTTC.

This clonotype was counted ten times or more. The rearrangement uses TRBV11-1 and TRBJ2-2; D possibly uses TRBD1 or TRBD2 (5 bases each). The CDR3 is 16 amino acids. With 5 bases removed from V and 2 bases from J, the gap between germline ends came to 15 bases. CDR1 is SGHAT, CDR2 FQDESV, per germline (reference sequence). In DNA, the CDR3 is TGTGCCAGCAGCGCCGCAGGGACGTTAAACACCGGGGAGCTGTTTTTT. This gives the protein CASSAAGTLNTGELFF. Looking up the rest from reference TRBV11-1 and TRBJ2-2 gives the full variable domain: EAEVAQSPRYKITEKSQAVAFWCDPISGHATLYWYRQILGQGPELLVQFQDESVVDDSQLPKDRFSAERLKGVDSTLKIQPAELGDSAMYLCASSAAGTLNTGELFFGEGSRLTVL.

This clonotype was observed at least ten times. The rearrangement joins TRBV21-1 to TRBJ1-1; TRBD1, the D gene given by the table, was not confirmed from the DNA. TRBV21-1 is a listed pseudogene. This CDR3 has 15 amino acids. The CDR3 loop is CASSKAQGTSHEAFF. For the CDR3, the DNA is TGTGCCAGCAGCAAAGCGCAGGGGACATCTCATGAAGCTTTCTTT.

This clonotype showed up many times. J is TRBJ2-5 and V is TRBV7-9; 7 nucleotides line up with TRBD1. This CDR3 is 16 amino acids long. V shed 2 bases, J shed 4 bases, and the junction held 10 bases outside the gene matches. CDR1 SEHNR and CDR2 FQNEAQ come from the germline V gene (reference sequence). The CDR3 sequence is CASSLYLGTVGETQYF. DNA of the CDR3: TGTGCCAGCAGCTTATATTTAGGGACAGTCGGAGAGACCCAGTACTTC.

Many counts were recorded for this clonotype. V usage is TRBV5-1 and J usage is TRBJ2-2; D gene unclear. The CDR3 is 17 residues long. Germline V gives CDR1 SGHRS, CDR2 YFSETQ. V was pared by 5 bases and J by 0 bases, with 17 bases between. CDR3: CASRFDASTPNTGELFF. As DNA, the CDR3 is TGCGCCAGCAGATTCGACGCATCTACTCCGAACACCGGGGAGCTGTTTTTT.

Many counts were recorded for this clonotype. This rearrangement joins TRBV9 to TRBJ2-7; a weak D match, TRBD1 (6 bases). The V gene lost 4 bases and the J gene lost 0 bases, with 11 bases spanning the gap. The CDR3 consists of 14 residues. Germline CDR1 reads SGDLS; CDR2 reads YYNGEE. The CDR3 DNA is TGTGCCAGCAGCCCGGACAGCCTCTCCTACGAGCAGTACTTC. Its translation is CASSPDSLSYEQYF.

This clonotype was observed many times. The V gene is TRBV6-1, the J gene TRBJ1-4; D ambiguous. This CDR3 comprises 15 residues. The V end lost 6 bases, the J end lost 1 base, and 12 bases lay between the germline ends. The germline gives CDR1 MNHNS, CDR2 SASEGT. The CDR3 region has the DNA TGTGCCAGCAGACGTCAAGGAGGAACTAATGAAAAACTGTTTTTT. It yields the protein CASRRQGGTNEKLFF.

This clonotype appeared many times. The chain combines TRBV12-3 or TRBV12-4 with TRBJ2-1; D might be TRBD2 (6 bases). Trimming removed 6 bases from V and 9 bases from J, with 12 bases in between. The CDR3 has 12 amino acids. The CDR3 DNA follows: TGTGCCAGCAGCACTGGGACTGTTGAGCAGTTCTTC. As protein: CASSTGTVEQFF.

This clonotype was picked up many times. CDR3 in DNA: TGCGCCAGCAGCCACCTCCCCAGAACAGGGCCTACCTATGGCTACACCTTC. Its translation: CASSHLPRTGPTYGYTF. The chain employs TRBV4-3 and TRBJ1-2; D possibly corresponds to TRBD1 (6 bases). CDR3 length: 17 amino acids. The germline V gene has CDR1 LGHNA and CDR2 YSLEER. Trimming left V 3 bases short and J 4 bases short, with 21 bases between.